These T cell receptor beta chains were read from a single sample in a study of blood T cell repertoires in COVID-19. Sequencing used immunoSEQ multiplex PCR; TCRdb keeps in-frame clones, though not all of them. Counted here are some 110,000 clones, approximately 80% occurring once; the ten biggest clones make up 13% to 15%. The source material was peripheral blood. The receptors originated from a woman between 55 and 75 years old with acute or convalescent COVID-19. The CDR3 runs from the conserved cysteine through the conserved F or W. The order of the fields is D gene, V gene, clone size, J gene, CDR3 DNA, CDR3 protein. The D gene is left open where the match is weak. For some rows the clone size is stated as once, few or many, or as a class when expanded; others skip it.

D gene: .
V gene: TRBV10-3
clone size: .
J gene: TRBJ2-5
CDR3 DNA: TGTGCCATCAGTGAGTCCAGAGAGACCCAGTACTTC
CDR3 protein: CAISESRETQYF

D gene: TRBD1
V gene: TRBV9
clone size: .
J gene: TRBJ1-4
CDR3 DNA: TGTGCCAGCAGCCCGAGGACAGGGGCGGGAGAAAAACTGTTTTTT
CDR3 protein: CASSPRTGAGEKLFF

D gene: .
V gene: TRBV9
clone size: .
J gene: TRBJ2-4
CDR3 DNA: TGTGCCAGCAGCGTAGGGGCGGGCATTCAGTACTTC
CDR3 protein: CASSVGAGIQYF

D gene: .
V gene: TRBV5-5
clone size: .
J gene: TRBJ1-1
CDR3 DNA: TGTGCCAGCAGCGCCCCGACAGCAATGAACACTGAAGCTTTCTTT
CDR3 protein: CASSAPTAMNTEAFF

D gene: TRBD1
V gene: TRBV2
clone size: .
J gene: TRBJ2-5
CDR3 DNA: TGTGCCAGCAGTCCCCGACAGGGGTATGGGGAGACCCAGTACTTC
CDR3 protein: CASSPRQGYGETQYF

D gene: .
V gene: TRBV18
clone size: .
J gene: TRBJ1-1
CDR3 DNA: TGTGCCAGCTCAACTCCGGACAGACCCACTGAAGCTTTCTTT
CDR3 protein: CASSTPDRPTEAFF

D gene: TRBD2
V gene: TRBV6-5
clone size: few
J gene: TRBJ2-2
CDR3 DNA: TGTGCCAGCAAGACTAGCTGGGAGGAGGAGCTGTTTTTT
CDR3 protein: CASKTSWEEELFF

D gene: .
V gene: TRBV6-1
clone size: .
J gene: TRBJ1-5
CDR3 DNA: TGTGCCAGCAGTGAAGCCATAGGGACATTGTATCAGCCCCAGCATTTT
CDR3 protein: CASSEAIGTLYQPQHF

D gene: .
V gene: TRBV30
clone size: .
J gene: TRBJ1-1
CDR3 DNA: TGTGCCTGGAGTCAGAGGGCTGAAGCTTTCTTT
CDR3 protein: CAWSQRAEAFF

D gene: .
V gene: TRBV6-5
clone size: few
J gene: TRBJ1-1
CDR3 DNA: TGTGCCAGCAGTTACAAGGGGGAGGGGACTGAAGCTTTCTTT
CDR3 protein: CASSYKGEGTEAFF

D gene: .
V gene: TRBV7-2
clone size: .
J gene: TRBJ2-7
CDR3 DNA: TGTGCCAGCAGCTTGGGGAGCACTGGCGGGTACGAGCAGTACTTC
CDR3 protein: CASSLGSTGGYEQYF

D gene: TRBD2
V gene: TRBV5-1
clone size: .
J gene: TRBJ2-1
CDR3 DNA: TGCGCCAGCAGCTTGGGGTTCGTGGCGGGAGGGTGGAATGAGCAGTTCTTC
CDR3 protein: CASSLGFVAGGWNEQFF

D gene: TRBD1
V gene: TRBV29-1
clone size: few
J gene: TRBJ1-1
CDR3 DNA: TGCAGCGTGGGACAGGGCACTGAAGCTTTCTTT
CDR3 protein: CSVGQGTEAFF

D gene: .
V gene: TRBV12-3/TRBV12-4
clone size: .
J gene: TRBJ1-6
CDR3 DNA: TGTGCCAGCGGGGCGGGGGGTTCACCCCTCCACTTT
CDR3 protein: CASGAGGSPLHF

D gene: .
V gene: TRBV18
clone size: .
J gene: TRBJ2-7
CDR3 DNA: TGTGCCAGCTCACTGAGTAGCGGCTACGAGCAGTACTTC
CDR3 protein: CASSLSSGYEQYF

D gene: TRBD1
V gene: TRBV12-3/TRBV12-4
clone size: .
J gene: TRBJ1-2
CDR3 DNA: TGTGCCAGCATTCAGGACAGGGGCTATGGCTACACCTTC
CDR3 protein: CASIQDRGYGYTF

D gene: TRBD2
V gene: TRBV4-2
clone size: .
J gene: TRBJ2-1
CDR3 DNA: TGTGCCAGCAGCCAAGAACCCAAGACCAGACTAGCGGGAGGGGGTGAGCAGTTCTTC
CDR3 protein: CASSQEPKTRLAGGGEQFF

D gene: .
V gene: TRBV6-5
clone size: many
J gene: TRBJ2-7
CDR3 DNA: TGTGCCAGCAGCAGGGTGGAAGAGCAGTACTTC
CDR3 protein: CASSRVEEQYF

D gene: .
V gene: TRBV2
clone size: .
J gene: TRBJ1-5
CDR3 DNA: TGTGCCAGCAGCGCAGGGTGGAATCAGCCCCAGCATTTT
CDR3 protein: CASSAGWNQPQHF

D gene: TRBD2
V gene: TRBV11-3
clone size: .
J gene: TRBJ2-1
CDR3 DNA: TGTGCCAGCAGCTTAAGACTAGCGGGGGTAGAGGAGCAGTTCTTC
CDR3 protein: CASSLRLAGVEEQFF

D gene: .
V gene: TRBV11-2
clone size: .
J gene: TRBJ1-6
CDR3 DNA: TGTGCCAGCAGCTTGCGGGACCACCAGAGCTCCTATAATTCACCCCTCCACTTT
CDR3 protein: CASSLRDHQSSYNSPLHF

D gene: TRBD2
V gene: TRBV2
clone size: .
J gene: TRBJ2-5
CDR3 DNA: TGTGCCAGCACCGAACGGCCCAGCGGGGGGGCCGGGGAGACCCAGTACTTC
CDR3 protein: CASTERPSGGAGETQYF

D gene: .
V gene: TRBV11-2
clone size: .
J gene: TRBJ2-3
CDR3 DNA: TGTGCCAGCAGCTTAGTCCCCTTTAGCGGCACAGATACGCAGTATTTT
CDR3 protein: CASSLVPFSGTDTQYF

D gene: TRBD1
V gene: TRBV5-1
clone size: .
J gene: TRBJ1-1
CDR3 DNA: TGCGCCAGCAGCAAGACAGGGGGCGCGGGAATGAACACTGAAGCTTTCTTT
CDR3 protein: CASSKTGGAGMNTEAFF

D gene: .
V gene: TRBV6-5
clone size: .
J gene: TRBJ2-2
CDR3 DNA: TGTGCCAGCAGTAAGGACAGTGTAAGCACCGGGGAGCTGTTTTTT
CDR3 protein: CASSKDSVSTGELFF

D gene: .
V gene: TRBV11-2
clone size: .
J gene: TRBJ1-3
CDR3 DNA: TGTGCCAGCAGCTTAGATCATAGGCGGGGTTTGTCGGGAAACACCATATATTTT
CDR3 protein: CASSLDHRRGLSGNTIYF

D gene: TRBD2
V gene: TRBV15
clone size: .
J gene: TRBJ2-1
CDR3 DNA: TGTGCCACCAGCAGAACTCTAGCGGGGGGCCGATACTACAATGAGCAGTTCTTC
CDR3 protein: CATSRTLAGGRYYNEQFF

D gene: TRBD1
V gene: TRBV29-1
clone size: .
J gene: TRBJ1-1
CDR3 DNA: TGCAGCGTTGGAGGGGGCGCTGAAGCTTTCTTT
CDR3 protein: CSVGGGAEAFF